This T cell receptor (beta chain) was identified in a study of cytomegalovirus exposure and HLA in healthy donors. It was with 60 Vbeta and 13 Jbeta primers that the PCR ran. The repertoire was sequenced with immunoSEQ multiplex PCR; TCRdb's copy has only in-frame clones and lacks some. In the table there are nearly 200,000 clones, around 75% of which are singletons. About this clone itself: As yet, its antigen is unknown.

Study-level points and caveats: Approximately 160 TCR beta chains were listed as cytomegalovirus-associated.

The CDR3 is made up of 15 amino acids. The V and J ends lost 3 bases and 16 bases respectively, with 22 bases between them. From germline, CDR1 is SGHAT and CDR2 FQNNGV. The sequenced sample consisted of PBMCs. This sequence was found in a male donor in good health and CMV-seropositive. This rearrangement joins TRBV11-2 to TRBJ1-6; possible D gene TRBD1, 5 bases. The CDR3 DNA is TGTGCCAGCAGCTTCGGGGGGTTCGGGGTAGAGGCTCTCCACTTT. This gives the protein CASSFGGFGVEALHF.